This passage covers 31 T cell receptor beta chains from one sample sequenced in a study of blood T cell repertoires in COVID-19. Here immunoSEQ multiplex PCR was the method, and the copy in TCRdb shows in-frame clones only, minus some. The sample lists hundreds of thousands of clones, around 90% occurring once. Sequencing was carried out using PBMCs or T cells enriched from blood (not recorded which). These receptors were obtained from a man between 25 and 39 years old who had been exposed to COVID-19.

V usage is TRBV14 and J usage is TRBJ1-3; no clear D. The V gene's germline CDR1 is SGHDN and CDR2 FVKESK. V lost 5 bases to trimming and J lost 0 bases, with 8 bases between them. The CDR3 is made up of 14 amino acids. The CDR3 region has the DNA TGTGCCAGCAGCAATTTGAGCTCTGGAAACACCATATATTTT. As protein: CASSNLSSGNTIYF.

CDR3 bases: TGTGCCAGTAGTATTGAACAGGGCGGAGGGGAGCTGTTTTTT. It encodes CASSIEQGGGELFF. The rearrangement uses TRBV19 and TRBJ2-2; D might be TRBD1 (6 bases). Per germline, CDR1 LNHDA and CDR2 SQIVND (reference sequence). The ends were cut back, 3 bases at V and 8 bases at J, with 13 bases in the middle. The CDR3 loop spans 14 amino acids.

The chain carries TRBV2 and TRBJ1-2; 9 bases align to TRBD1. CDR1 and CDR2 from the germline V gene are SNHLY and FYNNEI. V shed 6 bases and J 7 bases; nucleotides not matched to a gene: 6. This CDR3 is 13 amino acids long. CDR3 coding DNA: TGTGCCAGCAGCGCCACAGGGGGCTTTGGCTACACCTTC. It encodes CASSATGGFGYTF. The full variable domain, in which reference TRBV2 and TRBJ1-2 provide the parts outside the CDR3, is EPEVTQTPSHQVTQMGQEVILRCVPISNHLYFYWYRQILGQKVEFLVSFYNNEISEKSEIFDDQFSVERPDGSNFTLKIRSTKLEDSAMYFCASSATGGFGYTFGSGTRLTVV.

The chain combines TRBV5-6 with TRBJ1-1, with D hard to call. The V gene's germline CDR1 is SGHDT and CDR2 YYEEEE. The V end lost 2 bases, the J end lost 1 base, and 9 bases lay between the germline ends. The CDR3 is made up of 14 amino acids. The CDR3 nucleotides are TGTGCCAGCAGCTTCGGCAGGCCGAACACTGAAGCTTTCTTT. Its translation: CASSFGRPNTEAFF.

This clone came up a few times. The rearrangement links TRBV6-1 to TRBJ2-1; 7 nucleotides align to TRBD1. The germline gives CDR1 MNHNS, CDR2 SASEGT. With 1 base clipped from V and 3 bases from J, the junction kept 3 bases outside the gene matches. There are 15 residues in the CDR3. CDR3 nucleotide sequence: TGTGCCAGCAGTGAAGATCCAGGGGGCTACAATGAGCAGTTCTTC. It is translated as CASSEDPGGYNEQFF.

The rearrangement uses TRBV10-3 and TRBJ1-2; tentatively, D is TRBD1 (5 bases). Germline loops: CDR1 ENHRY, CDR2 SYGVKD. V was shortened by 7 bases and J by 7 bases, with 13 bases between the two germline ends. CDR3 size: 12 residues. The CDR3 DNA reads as TGTGCCATCACCCCGGCCCAGGGTGGCTACACCTTC. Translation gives CAITPAQGGYTF.

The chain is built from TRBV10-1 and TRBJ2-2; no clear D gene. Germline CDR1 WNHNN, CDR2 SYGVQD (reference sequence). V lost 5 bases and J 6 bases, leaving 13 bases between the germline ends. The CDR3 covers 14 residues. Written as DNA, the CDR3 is TGCGCCAGCAGTTTCCCGGGTGCCCCCGGGGAGCTGTTTTTT. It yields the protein CASSFPGAPGELFF.

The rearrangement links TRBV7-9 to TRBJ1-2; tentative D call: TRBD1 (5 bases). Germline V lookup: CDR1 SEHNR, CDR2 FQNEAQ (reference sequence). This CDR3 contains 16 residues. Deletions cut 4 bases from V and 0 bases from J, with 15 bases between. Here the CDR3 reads CASSSIRQLANYGYTF. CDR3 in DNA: TGTGCCAGCAGCTCCATCCGACAGCTGGCTAACTATGGCTACACCTTC.

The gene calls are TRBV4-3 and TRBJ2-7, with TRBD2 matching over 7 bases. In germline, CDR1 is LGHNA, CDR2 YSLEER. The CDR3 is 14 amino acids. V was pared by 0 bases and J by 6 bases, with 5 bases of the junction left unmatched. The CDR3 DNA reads TGCGCCAGCAGCCAAGATCCCCTAGCGGCCGAGCAGTACTTC. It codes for CASSQDPLAAEQYF.

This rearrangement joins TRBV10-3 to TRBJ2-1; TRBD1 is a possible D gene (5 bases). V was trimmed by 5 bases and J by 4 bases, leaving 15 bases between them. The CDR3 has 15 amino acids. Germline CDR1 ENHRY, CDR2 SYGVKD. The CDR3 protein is CAISNKGRGYNEQFF. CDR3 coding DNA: TGTGCCATCAGTAACAAGGGAAGGGGATACAATGAGCAGTTCTTC.

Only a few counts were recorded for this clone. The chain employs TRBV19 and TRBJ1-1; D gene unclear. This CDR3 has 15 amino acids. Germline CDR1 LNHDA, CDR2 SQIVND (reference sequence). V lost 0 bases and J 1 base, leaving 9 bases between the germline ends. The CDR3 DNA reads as TGTGCCAGTAGTATAGATCAGGCCAGGAACACTGAAGCTTTCTTT. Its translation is CASSIDQARNTEAFF.

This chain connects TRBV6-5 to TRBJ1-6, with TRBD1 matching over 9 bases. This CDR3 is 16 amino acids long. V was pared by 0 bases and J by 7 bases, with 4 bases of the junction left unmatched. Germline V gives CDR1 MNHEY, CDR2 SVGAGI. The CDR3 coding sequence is TGTGCCAGCAGTTACTCGTTAACAGGGGGCAATTCACCCCTCCACTTT. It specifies CASSYSLTGGNSPLHF.

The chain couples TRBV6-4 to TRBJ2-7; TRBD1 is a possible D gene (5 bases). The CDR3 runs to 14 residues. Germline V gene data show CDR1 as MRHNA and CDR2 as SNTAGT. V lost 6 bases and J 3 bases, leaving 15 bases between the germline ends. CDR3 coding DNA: TGTGCCAGCAGCGGACACCCAGTGGGCTACGAGCAGTACTTC. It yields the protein CASSGHPVGYEQYF.

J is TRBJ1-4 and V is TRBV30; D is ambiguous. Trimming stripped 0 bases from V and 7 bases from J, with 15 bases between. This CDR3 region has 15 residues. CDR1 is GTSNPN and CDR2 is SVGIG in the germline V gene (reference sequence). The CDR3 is CAWSVLVRSGEKLFF. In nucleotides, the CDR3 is TGTGCCTGGAGTGTACTCGTAAGGTCAGGTGAAAAACTGTTTTTT.

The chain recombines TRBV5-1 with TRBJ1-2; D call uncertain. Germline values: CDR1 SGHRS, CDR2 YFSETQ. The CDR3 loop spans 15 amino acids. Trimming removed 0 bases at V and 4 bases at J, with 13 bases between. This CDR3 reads CASSLESQSGYGYTF. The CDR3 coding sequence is TGCGCCAGCAGCTTGGAGTCCCAGTCGGGCTATGGCTACACCTTC.

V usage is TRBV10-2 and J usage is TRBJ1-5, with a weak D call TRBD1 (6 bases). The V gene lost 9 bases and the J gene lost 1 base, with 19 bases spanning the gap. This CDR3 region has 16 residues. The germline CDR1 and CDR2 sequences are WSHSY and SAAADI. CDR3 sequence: CASGPQGRRSNQPQHF. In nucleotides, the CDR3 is TGCGCCAGTGGGCCACAGGGTCGTAGGAGCAATCAGCCCCAGCATTTT.

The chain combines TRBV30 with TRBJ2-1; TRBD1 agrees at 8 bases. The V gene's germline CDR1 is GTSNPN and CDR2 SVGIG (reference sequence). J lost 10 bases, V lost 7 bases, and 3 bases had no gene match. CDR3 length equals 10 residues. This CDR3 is CASGGAEQFF. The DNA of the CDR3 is TGTGCCTCAGGGGGCGCGGAGCAGTTCTTC.

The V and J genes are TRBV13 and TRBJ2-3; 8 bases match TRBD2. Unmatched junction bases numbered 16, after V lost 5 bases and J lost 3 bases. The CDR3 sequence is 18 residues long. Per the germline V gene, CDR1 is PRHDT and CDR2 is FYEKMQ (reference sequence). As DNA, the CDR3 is TGTGCCAGCAGCAGCCGATTCTCCAGCGGGGGCGGTACAGATACGCAGTATTTT. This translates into CASSSRFSSGGGTDTQYF.

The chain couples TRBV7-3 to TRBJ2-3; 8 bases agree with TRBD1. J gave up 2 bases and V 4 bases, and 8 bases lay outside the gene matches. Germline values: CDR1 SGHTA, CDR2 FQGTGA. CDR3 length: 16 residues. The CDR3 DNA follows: TGTGCCAGCAGCTCCGGGACAGGTAGTCCCACAGATACGCAGTATTTT. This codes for CASSSGTGSPTDTQYF.

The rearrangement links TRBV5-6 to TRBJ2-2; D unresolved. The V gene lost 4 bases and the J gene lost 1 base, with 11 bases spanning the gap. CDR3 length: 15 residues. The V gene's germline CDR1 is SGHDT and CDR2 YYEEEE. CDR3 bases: TGTGCCAGCAGCGCGGAGTGGAGGAACACCGGGGAGCTGTTTTTT. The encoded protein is CASSAEWRNTGELFF.

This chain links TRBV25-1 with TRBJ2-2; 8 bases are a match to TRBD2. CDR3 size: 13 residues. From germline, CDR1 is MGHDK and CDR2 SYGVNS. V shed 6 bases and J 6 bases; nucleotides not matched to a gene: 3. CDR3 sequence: CASRSAGAGELFF. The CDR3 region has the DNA TGTGCCAGCAGGTCAGCGGGGGCCGGGGAGCTGTTTTTT.

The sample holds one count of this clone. This chain's CDR3 is CASSDRGRYEQYF. The DNA for the CDR3 is TGTGCCAGCAGCGATCGGGGAAGATACGAGCAGTACTTC. The chain employs TRBV12-3 or TRBV12-4 and TRBJ2-7; D may be TRBD2 (5 bases). The CDR3 sequence is 13 residues long. V lost 6 bases to trimming and J lost 4 bases, with 13 bases between them.

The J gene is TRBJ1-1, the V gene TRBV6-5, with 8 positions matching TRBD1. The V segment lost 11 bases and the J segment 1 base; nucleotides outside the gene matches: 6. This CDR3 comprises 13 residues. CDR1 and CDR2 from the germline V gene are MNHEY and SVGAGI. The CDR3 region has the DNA TGTGCCGTCCGGACAGGGACGAACACTGAAGCTTTCTTT. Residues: CAVRTGTNTEAFF.

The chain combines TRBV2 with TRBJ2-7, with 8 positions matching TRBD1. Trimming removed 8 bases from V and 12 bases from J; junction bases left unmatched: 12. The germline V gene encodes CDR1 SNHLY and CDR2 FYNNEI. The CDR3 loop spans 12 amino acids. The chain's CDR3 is CASGRQGTARYF. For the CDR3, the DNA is TGTGCCAGCGGTAGACAGGGGACGGCTCGGTACTTC.

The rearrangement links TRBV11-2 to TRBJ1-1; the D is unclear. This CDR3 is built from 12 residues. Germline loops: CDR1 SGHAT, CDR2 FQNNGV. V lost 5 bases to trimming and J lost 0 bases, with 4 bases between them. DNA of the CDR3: TGTGCCAGCAGCCGAGTGAACACTGAAGCTTTCTTT. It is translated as CASSRVNTEAFF.

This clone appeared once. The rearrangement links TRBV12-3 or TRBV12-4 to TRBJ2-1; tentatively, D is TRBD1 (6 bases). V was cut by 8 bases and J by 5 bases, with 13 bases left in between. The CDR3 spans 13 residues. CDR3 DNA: TGTGCCAGCCGCCCCGGACAGCACAATGAGCAGTTCTTC. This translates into CASRPGQHNEQFF.

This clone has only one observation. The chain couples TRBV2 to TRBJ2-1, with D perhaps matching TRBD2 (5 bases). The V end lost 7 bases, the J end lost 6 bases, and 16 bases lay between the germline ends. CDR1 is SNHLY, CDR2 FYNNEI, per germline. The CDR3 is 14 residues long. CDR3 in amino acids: CASTLFLAGNEQFF. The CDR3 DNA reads TGTGCCAGCACCCTCTTTCTGGCGGGCAATGAGCAGTTCTTC.

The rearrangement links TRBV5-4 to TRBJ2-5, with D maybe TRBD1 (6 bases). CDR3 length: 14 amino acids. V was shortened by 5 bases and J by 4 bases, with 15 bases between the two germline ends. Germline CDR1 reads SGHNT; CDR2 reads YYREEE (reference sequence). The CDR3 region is CASSIRQARETQYF. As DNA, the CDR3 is TGTGCCAGCAGTATTAGACAGGCCCGAGAGACCCAGTACTTC.

The CDR3 protein is CATSREVEDTEAFF. CDR3 DNA: TGTGCCACCTCCAGGGAGGTGGAGGACACTGAAGCTTTCTTT. This chain links TRBV15 with TRBJ1-1; the D gene is possibly TRBD1 (5 bases). The CDR3 has 14 amino acids. V was shortened by 8 bases and J by 3 bases, with 16 bases between the two germline ends. CDR1 and CDR2 (germline): LNHNV, YYDKDF (reference sequence). Using reference TRBV15 and TRBJ1-1 for the parts outside the CDR3, the full variable domain is DAMVIQNPRYQVTQFGKPVTLSCSQTLNHNVMYWYQQKSSQAPKLLFHYYDKDFNNEADTPDNFQSRRPNTSFCFLDIRSPGLGDTAMYLCATSREVEDTEAFFGQGTRLTVV.

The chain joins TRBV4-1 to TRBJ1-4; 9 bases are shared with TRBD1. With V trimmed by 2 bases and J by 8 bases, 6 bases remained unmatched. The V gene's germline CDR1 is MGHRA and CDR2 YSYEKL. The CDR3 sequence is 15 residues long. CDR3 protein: CASSQLTGGNEKLFF. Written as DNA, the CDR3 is TGCGCCAGCAGCCAACTGACAGGGGGTAACGAAAAACTGTTTTTT.

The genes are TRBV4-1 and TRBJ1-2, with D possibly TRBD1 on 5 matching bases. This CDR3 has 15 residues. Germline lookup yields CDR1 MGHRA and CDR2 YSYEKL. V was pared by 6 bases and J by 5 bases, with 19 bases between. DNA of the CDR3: TGCGCCAGCAGTCGCGGACAATCAGCGACGTATGGCTACACCTTC. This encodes CASSRGQSATYGYTF.